These T cell receptor beta chains were read from a single sample in a study of shared clonotypes between healthy human individuals. Sequencing used immunoSEQ multiplex PCR; TCRdb keeps in-frame clones, though not all of them. The sample lists 1.6 million or so clones, 96% occurring once. Sample: naive CD4+ T cells sorted from blood. All receptors come from a man aged 25 to 45 in good health. The CDR3 runs from the conserved cysteine through the conserved F or W. The order of the fields is D gene, clone size, CDR3 length, V gene, J gene, CDR3 protein, CDR3 DNA. The D gene is left open where the match is weak. Not all rows give a size; the values are once, few, many and, for expanded clones, a class.

>TRBD1|once|15|TRBV6-5|TRBJ2-2
CASSYSDRDTGELFF
TGTGCCAGCAGTTACTCGGACAGGGACACCGGGGAGCTGTTTTTT
>.|.|17|TRBV7-9|TRBJ1-5
CASSLALSGESNQPQHF
TGTGCCAGCAGCTTAGCGTTATCAGGGGAAAGCAATCAGCCCCAGCATTTT
>TRBD1|.|17|TRBV5-1|TRBJ2-1
CASSLASPGGYYNEQFF
TGCGCCAGCAGCTTGGCCAGTCCAGGGGGCTACTACAATGAGCAGTTCTTC
>TRBD2|.|16|TRBV27|TRBJ2-7
CASSLRRGLSSYEQYF
TGTGCCAGCAGTTTACGTCGGGGACTAAGCTCCTACGAGCAGTACTTC
>.|.|16|TRBV5-4|TRBJ2-3
CASSLARLDHTDTQYF
TGTGCCAGCAGCTTGGCGAGGTTGGACCACACAGATACGCAGTATTTT
>.|.|14|TRBV10-3|TRBJ1-1
CATSTRGVGTEAFF
TGTGCCACCTCAACCAGGGGAGTTGGAACTGAAGCTTTCTTT
>TRBD2|.|16|TRBV5-1|TRBJ2-5
CASSLEGTSGKETQYF
TGCGCCAGCAGCTTGGAGGGAACTAGCGGGAAAGAGACCCAGTACTTC
>.|.|16|TRBV11-2|TRBJ2-7
CASSFPTGPITYEQYF
TGTGCCAGCAGCTTCCCGACTGGACCGATAACCTACGAGCAGTACTTC
>.|.|17|TRBV6-1|TRBJ2-2
CASSAHTQVGSTGELFF
TGTGCCAGCAGTGCCCACACACAGGTGGGGAGCACCGGGGAGCTGTTTTTT
>.|.|18|TRBV4-3|TRBJ2-3
CASSQDLFWAGSTDTQYF
TGCGCCAGCAGCCAAGATCTATTCTGGGCGGGGTCCACAGATACGCAGTATTTT
>TRBD1|.|14|TRBV28|TRBJ1-1
CASRQGGMNTEAFF
TGTGCTTCAAGACAGGGTGGAATGAACACTGAAGCTTTCTTT
>.|.|17|TRBV7-3|TRBJ2-6
CASSSPVMGSGANVLTF
TGTGCCAGCAGCTCCCCAGTTATGGGCTCTGGGGCCAACGTCCTGACTTTC
>TRBD1|.|14|TRBV7-2|TRBJ2-2
CASSFTGGTGELFF
TGTGCCAGCAGCTTCACAGGGGGAACCGGGGAGCTGTTTTTT
>.|once|14|TRBV5-1|TRBJ2-3
CASSPGPREDTQYF
TGCGCCAGCAGCCCCGGGCCGAGGGAGGATACGCAGTATTTT
>.|.|12|TRBV19|TRBJ2-2
CASSQRAGELFF
TGTGCCAGTAGTCAAAGGGCCGGGGAGCTGTTTTTT
>.|few|14|TRBV12-5|TRBJ2-5
CASGLVGLQETQYF
TGTGCTAGTGGTTTGGTAGGACTGCAAGAGACCCAGTACTTC
>.|.|16|TRBV5-1|TRBJ2-7
CASSLGVGGQFYEQYF
TGCGCCAGCAGCTTGGGGGTCGGGGGCCAGTTTTACGAGCAGTACTTC
>.|once|13|TRBV5-1|TRBJ1-1
CASSLIGGPEAFF
TGCGCCAGCAGCTTGATTGGGGGGCCTGAAGCTTTCTTT
>TRBD2|.|15|TRBV19|TRBJ2-7
CASSIASGSFYEQYF
TGTGCCAGTAGTATAGCTAGCGGGAGCTTTTACGAGCAGTACTTC
>TRBD1|.|14|TRBV28|TRBJ1-5
CASDTGTGHSPQHF
TGTGCCAGCGACACCGGGACAGGCCATTCGCCCCAGCATTTT
>TRBD1|.|15|TRBV25-1|TRBJ1-2
CASSPRDSTNYGYTF
TGTGCCAGCAGTCCCCGGGACAGCACTAACTATGGCTACACCTTC
>.|.|15|TRBV30|TRBJ1-5
CAWSVSLRGNQPQHF
TGTGCCTGGAGTGTCTCCTTGAGGGGAAATCAGCCCCAGCATTTT
>.|.|10|TRBV11-2|TRBJ1-1
CASSSVEAFF
TGTGCCAGCAGCTCTGTTGAAGCTTTCTTT
>.|.|18|TRBV12-5|TRBJ2-1
CASGFWVGDTLVDNEQFF
TGTGCTAGTGGTTTCTGGGTGGGAGACACCCTGGTGGACAATGAGCAGTTCTTC
>TRBD2|.|19|TRBV7-2|TRBJ2-1
CASSFVGGSRTSKYNEQFF
TGTGCCAGCAGCTTCGTCGGCGGATCGAGGACTAGCAAATACAATGAGCAGTTCTTC
>.|.|16|TRBV2|TRBJ1-3
CASSDVLPVSGNTIYF
TGTGCCAGCAGTGATGTACTTCCCGTCTCTGGAAACACCATATATTTT
>.|.|13|TRBV5-5|TRBJ2-7
CASSLPGGREQYF
TGTGCCAGCAGCCTCCCAGGGGGGAGAGAGCAGTACTTC
>.|.|12|TRBV7-9|TRBJ2-7
CASSFQLGEQYF
TGTGCCAGCAGCTTCCAGCTCGGGGAGCAGTACTTC
>.|.|17|TRBV27|TRBJ1-1
CASSQRPPSLGNTEAFF
TGTGCCAGCAGCCAAAGACCACCCAGCCTTGGGAACACTGAAGCTTTCTTT
>.|.|14|TRBV25-1|TRBJ1-2
CASSELTGGYGYTF
TGTGCCAGCAGTGAATTAACCGGGGGCTATGGCTACACCTTC
>TRBD2|.|17|TRBV18|TRBJ2-1
CASSSNLAGGPYNEQFF
TGTGCCAGCTCATCGAATTTAGCGGGAGGCCCCTACAATGAGCAGTTCTTC
>TRBD1|once|14|TRBV28|TRBJ2-7
CASSGTGQSYEQYF
TGTGCCAGCAGTGGCACGGGACAGTCCTACGAGCAGTACTTC
>TRBD2|.|16|TRBV11-3|TRBJ2-3
CASSINSGLGTDTQYF
TGTGCCAGCAGCATAAATTCGGGACTAGGGACAGATACGCAGTATTTT
>TRBD2|.|15|TRBV14|TRBJ2-7
CASSQWGGSSYEQYF
TGTGCCAGCAGCCAATGGGGCGGGAGCTCCTACGAGCAGTACTTC
>.|.|14|TRBV28|TRBJ2-3
CASSWVGRTDTQYF
TGTGCCAGCAGTTGGGTTGGGAGGACAGATACGCAGTATTTT
>TRBD1|few|15|TRBV10-3|TRBJ2-7
CAISELGQGAFEQYF
TGTGCCATCAGTGAGCTGGGACAGGGGGCATTCGAGCAGTACTTC
>TRBD1|.|17|TRBV5-6|TRBJ2-7
CASSLLVMRQGDYEQYF
TGTGCCAGCAGCTTGCTGGTCATGAGGCAGGGGGACTACGAGCAGTACTTC
>.|.|15|TRBV9|TRBJ2-7
CASSVGQDYYYEQYF
TGTGCCAGCAGCGTAGGACAGGATTATTACTACGAGCAGTACTTC
>TRBD1|.|13|TRBV6-1|TRBJ2-1
CASSHRPGQEQFF
TGTGCCAGCAGTCACAGACCGGGACAGGAGCAGTTCTTC
>.|.|14|TRBV6-6|TRBJ1-5
CASSRGAGNQPQHF
TGTGCCAGCAGTCGAGGGGCCGGCAATCAGCCCCAGCATTTT
>.|.|14|TRBV6-5|TRBJ1-1
CASATGYANTEAFF
TGTGCCAGCGCCACAGGGTACGCGAACACTGAAGCTTTCTTT
>.|.|15|TRBV27|TRBJ1-1
CASSLTGPMNTEAFF
TGTGCCAGCAGCCTGACAGGACCCATGAACACTGAAGCTTTCTTT
>TRBD2|.|18|TRBV9|TRBJ2-5
CASSVAPLASGDQETQYF
TGTGCCAGCAGCGTAGCTCCCTTGGCTAGCGGAGACCAAGAGACCCAGTACTTC
>TRBD2|.|16|TRBV29-1|TRBJ2-3
CSVEEFLAGAQDTQYF
TGCAGCGTTGAAGAATTTCTAGCGGGAGCCCAAGATACGCAGTATTTT